This T cell receptor (beta chain) was retrieved from a study of CD8 T cells in ankylosing spondylitis. MiXCR, run by TCRdb on the 5' RACE reads, gives a single entry per CDR3 protein. This sample has around 340,000 distinct CDR3 sequences, with 20% found just once. Regarding the study as a whole: The disease-linked clones had a CD8+ phenotype and low blood frequencies. In ankylosing spondylitis patients, matched synovial fluid reportedly showed significant enrichment of disease-linked clones.

Trimming took 3 bases from V and 5 from J, leaving 11 bases between them. The CDR3 contains 12 residues. Germline CDR1 is SQVTM and CDR2 is ANQGSEA. This clonotype was counted a few times. Its antigen is not known. J is TRBJ2-7 and V is TRBV29-1; no clear D gene. Sequencing was carried out using blood, either unsorted or a sorted T cell fraction (not recorded which). The clonotype was recovered from a male donor with ankylosing spondylitis or in good health (not recorded which). The CDR3 DNA reads as TGCAGCGTTGAGACCGTCCAGAACGAGCAGTACTTC. Its protein product is CSVETVQNEQYF.